At least ten counts were recorded for the clone carrying this TCR beta chain. Its target is unknown. The sample is drawn from a study of T cells after yellow fever vaccination. TCRdb reanalysed the 5' RACE reads using MiXCR and keeps one entry per CDR3 protein. The sample includes a few hundred thousand distinct CDR3 sequences, 6.8% seen only once; the top ten take 15% to 20%. Study-level results: Researchers report a weaker secondary response that nonetheless peaked faster, day 5 versus 15. A large majority of primary-vaccination clones showed up again after the booster (just under 97% CD4, around 90% CD8). The bulk population could contribute abundant contaminating clonotypes to FACS-sorted repertoires.

The sample in question was PBMCs, obtained approximately 47 days after the first yellow fever vaccination. This TCR came from a man aged 18 to 35 who received the YFV17D yellow fever vaccine.

CDR3 region: CASSSGQGDYGYTF. The CDR3 DNA follows: TGTGCCAGCAGCTCGGGACAGGGGGATTATGGCTACACCTTC. This rearrangement joins TRBV7-6 to TRBJ1-2, with TRBD1 matching 11 bases. This CDR3 region has 14 residues. The V gene end was trimmed by 4 bases and the J gene end by 5 bases; junction bases not matched to a gene: 3. The germline V gene has CDR1 SGHVS and CDR2 FNYEAQ.